This T cell receptor (beta chain) emerged from a study of blood T cells in healthy people across ages. Study results and limitations: Long-lived donors exceeded aged donors in naive CD4+ cells and diversity. Across the age range, TCR beta diversity per million T cells fell in a roughly linear way.

Worth noting for this clonotype: Its target is not known.

Trimming removed 1 base from V and 2 bases from J, with 15 bases in between. This CDR3 is built from 16 residues. Per the germline V gene, CDR1 is SGHTA and CDR2 is FQGNSA. With a J-beta primer mix and a sample-barcoded 5' primer, a second PCR ran about 7 to 11 cycles. TCRdb fed the 5' RACE reads into MiXCR, producing one record per CDR3 protein. The sample includes around 1.5 million distinct CDR3 sequences, 42% of them seen just once. The clonotype originates from a woman aged 18-29 years in good health. Sequenced input: blood. The chain couples TRBV7-2 to TRBJ2-7; TRBD2 is a possible D gene (7 bases). Written as DNA, the CDR3 is TGTGCCAGCAGCTTAGTGGGGGGGGGCACAACCTACGAGCAGTACTTC. Its translation is CASSLVGGGTTYEQYF. Together with reference TRBV7-2 and TRBJ2-7, the CDR3 gives the full variable domain: GAGVSQSPSNKVTEKGKDVELRCDPISGHTALYWYRQSLGQGLEFLIYFQGNSAPDKSGLPSDRFSAERTGGSVSTLTIQRTQQEDSAVYLCASSLVGGGTTYEQYFGPGTRLTVT.